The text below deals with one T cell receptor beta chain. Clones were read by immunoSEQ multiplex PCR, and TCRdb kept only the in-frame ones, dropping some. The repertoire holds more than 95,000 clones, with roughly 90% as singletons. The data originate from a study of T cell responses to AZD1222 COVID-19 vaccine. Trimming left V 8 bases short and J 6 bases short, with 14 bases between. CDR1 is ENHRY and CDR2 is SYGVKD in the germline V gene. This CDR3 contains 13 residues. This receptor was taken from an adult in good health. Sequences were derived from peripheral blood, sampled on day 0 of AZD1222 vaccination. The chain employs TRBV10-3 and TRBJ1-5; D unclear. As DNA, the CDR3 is TGTGCCATCGGGTTTGGGGATCGTCAGCCCCAGCATTTT. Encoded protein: CAIGFGDRQPQHF.